This record looks at one T cell receptor beta chain sequence and its context. This CDR3 comprises 15 residues. CDR1 and CDR2 (germline): SGDLS, YYNGEE. The germline V and J ends were trimmed by 1 base and 0 bases, with 9 bases remaining between them. Source study methods: The assay estimated nucleated cells by amplifying reference gene primers. The protocol was immunoSEQ multiplex PCR, while the TCRdb copy is restricted to in-frame clones and leaves out a portion. The D gene and trimming were derived from the DNA, and the V and J assignments and clone size from that table. The sample records around 130,000 clones, roughly 85% being singletons. These data come from a study of blood T cell repertoires in COVID-19. Study background: The samples span acute and convalescent COVID-19 from the United States, Italy and Spain. Sources were T cells, B-cell-depleted T cells, or PBMCs; the material itself was cDNA or gDNA.

The V call is TRBV9, the J call TRBJ2-3; D not certain. The origin of this receptor is a man aged 50 to 59 with acute or convalescent COVID-19. Sample: peripheral blood. Here the CDR3 reads CASSVSSSSTDTQYF. CDR3 DNA sequence: TGTGCCAGCAGCGTAAGTAGTAGCAGCACAGATACGCAGTATTTT.